This T cell receptor (beta chain) appears in the sequencing data of a study of control samples from healthy donors and cancer patients. Some clones are missing from TCRdb's copy, which holds only in-frame ones; the method was immunoSEQ multiplex PCR. The table has 90,000 to 110,000 clones, 75% to 90% seen once. V gave up 1 base and J gave up 0 bases, with 14 bases separating them. CDR1 SGHDT and CDR2 YYEEEE come from the germline V gene. CDR3 length equals 17 residues. This TCR derives from a woman between 45 and 60 years old in good health. This rearrangement joins TRBV5-6 to TRBJ2-1, with D hard to call. Material: blood. The CDR3 DNA reads as TGTGCCAGCAGCTTGAATCCCGGACGCCACTCCTACAATGAGCAGTTCTTC. As protein: CASSLNPGRHSYNEQFF.